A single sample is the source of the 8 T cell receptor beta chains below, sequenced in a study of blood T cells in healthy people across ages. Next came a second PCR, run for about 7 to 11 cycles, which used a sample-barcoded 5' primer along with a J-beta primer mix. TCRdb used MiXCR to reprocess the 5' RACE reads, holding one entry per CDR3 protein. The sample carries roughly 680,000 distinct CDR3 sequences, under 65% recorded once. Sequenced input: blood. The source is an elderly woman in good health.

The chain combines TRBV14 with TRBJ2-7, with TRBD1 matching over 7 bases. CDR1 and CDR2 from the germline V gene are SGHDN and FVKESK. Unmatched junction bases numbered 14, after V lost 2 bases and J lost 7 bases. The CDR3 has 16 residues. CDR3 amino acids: CASSQTGAVTYNEQYF. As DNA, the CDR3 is TGTGCCAGCAGCCAAACAGGGGCTGTTACCTACAATGAGCAGTACTTC.

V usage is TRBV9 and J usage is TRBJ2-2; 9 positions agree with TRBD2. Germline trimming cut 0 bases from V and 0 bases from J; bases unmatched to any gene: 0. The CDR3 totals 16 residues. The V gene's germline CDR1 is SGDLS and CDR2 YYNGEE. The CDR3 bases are TGTGCCAGCAGCGTAGTAGCGGGGGCGAACACCGGGGAGCTGTTTTTT. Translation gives CASSVVAGANTGELFF.

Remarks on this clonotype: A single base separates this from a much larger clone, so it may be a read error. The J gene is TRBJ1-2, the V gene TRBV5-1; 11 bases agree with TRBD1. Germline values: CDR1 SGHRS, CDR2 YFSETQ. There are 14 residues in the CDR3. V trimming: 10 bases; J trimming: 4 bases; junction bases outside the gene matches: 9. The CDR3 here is CAGNSGTGGYGYTF. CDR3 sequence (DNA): TGCGCCGGCAACTCTGGGACAGGGGGCTATGGCTACACCTTC.

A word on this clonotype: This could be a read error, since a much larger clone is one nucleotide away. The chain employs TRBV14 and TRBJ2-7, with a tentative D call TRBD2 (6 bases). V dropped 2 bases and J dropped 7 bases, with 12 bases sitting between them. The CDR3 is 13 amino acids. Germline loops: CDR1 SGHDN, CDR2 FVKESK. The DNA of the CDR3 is TGTGCCAGCAGCCAAATTCCTAGCGCTGAGCAGTACTTC. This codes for CASSQIPSAEQYF.

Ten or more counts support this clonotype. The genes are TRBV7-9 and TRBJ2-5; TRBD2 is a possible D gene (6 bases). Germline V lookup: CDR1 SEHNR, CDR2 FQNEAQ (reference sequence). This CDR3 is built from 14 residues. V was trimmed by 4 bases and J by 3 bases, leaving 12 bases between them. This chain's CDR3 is CASSYTGVKETQYF. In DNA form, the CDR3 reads TGTGCCAGCAGCTACACGGGAGTAAAAGAGACCCAGTACTTC.

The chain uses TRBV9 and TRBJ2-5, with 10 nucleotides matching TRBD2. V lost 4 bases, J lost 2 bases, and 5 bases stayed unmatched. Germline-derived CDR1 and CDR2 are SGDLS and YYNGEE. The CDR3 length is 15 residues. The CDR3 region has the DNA TGTGCCAGCAGCTCTAGCGGGAGCGAGCAAGAGACCCAGTACTTC. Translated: CASSSSGSEQETQYF.

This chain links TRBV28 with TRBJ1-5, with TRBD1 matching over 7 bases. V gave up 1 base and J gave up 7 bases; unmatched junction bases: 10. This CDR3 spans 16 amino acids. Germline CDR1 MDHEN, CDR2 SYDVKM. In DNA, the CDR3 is TGTGCCAGCAGTTTATACTGGAGGACAGGCGGCCAGCCCCAGCATTTT. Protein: CASSLYWRTGGQPQHF.

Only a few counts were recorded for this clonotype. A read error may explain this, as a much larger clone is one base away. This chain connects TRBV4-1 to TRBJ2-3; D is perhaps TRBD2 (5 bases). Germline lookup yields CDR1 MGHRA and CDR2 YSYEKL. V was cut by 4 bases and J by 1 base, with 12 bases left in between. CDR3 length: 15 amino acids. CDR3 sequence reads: CASSRIGLRTDTQYF. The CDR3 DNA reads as TGCGCCAGCAGCCGAATCGGACTGCGCACAGATACGCAGTATTTT.